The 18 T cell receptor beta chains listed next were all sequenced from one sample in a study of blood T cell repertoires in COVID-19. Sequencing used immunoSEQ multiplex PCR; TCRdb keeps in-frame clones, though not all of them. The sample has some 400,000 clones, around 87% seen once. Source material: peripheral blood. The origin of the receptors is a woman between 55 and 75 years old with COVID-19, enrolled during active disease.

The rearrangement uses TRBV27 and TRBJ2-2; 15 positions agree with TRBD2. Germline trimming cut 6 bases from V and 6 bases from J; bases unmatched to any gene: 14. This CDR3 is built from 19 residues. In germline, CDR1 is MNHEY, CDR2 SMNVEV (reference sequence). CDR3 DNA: TGTGCCAGCAGGCGCAGAGGACTAGCGGGGGGGACCAGCGCCGGGGAGCTGTTTTTT. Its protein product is CASRRRGLAGGTSAGELFF.

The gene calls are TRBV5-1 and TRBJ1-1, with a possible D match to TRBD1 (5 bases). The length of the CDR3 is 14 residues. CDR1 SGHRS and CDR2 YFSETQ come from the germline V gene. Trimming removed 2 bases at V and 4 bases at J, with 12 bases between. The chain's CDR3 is CASSLKGLFTEAFF. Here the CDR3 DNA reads TGCGCCAGCAGCTTAAAGGGGTTATTCACTGAAGCTTTCTTT.

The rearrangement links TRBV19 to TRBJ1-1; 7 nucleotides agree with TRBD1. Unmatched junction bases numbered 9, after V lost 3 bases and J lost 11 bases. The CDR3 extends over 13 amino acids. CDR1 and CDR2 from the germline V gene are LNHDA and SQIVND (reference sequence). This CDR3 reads CASSIQAQGVAFF. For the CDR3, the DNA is TGTGCCAGTAGTATTCAAGCCCAGGGGGTGGCTTTCTTT.

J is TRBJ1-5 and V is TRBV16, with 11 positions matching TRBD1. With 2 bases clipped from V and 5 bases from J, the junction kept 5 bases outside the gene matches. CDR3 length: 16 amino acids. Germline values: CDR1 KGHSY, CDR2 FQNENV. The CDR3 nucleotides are TGTGCCAGCAGCCAAACGGACAGGGGGCAGGATCAGCCCCAGCATTTT. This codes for CASSQTDRGQDQPQHF.

In DNA, the CDR3 is TGTGCCAGCAGCCTGGGACAAATAACTAACTATGGCTACACCTTC. It yields the protein CASSLGQITNYGYTF. The chain employs TRBV11-2 and TRBJ1-2; the D gene is possibly TRBD1 (6 bases). The CDR3 is 15 amino acids. CDR1 and CDR2 from the germline V gene are SGHAT and FQNNGV. The V end lost 5 bases, the J end lost 0 bases, and 13 bases lay between the germline ends.

CDR3 sequence: CASSRAGNEQFF. The CDR3 coding sequence is TGTGCCAGCAGTCGCGCGGGAAATGAGCAGTTCTTC. The chain has TRBV3-1 (or the pseudogene TRBV3-2) and TRBJ2-1, with D tentatively TRBD2 (6 bases). Germline CDR1 LGHDT, CDR2 YNNKEL (reference sequence). The V gene lost 6 bases and the J gene lost 7 bases, with 10 bases spanning the gap. The CDR3 runs 12 residues.

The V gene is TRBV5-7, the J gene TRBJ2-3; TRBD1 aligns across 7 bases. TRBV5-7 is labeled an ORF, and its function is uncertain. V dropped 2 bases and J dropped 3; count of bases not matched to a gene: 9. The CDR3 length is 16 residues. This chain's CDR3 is CASSLRGRCWTDTQYF. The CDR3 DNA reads TGTGCCAGCAGCTTAAGGGGGCGGTGTTGGACAGATACGCAGTATTTT.

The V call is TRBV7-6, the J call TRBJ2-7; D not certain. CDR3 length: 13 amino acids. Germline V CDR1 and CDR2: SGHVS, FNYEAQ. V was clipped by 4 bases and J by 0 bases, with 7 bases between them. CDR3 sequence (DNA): TGTGCCAGCAGCTCCTGGAGCTCCTACGAGCAGTACTTC. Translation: CASSSWSSYEQYF.

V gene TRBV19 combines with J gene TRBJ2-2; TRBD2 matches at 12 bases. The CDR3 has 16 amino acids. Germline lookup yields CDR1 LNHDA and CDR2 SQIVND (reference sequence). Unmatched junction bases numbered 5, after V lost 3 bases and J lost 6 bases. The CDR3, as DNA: TGTGCCAGTAGTATTGGACTAGCGGGGCGACCCGGGGAGCTGTTTTTT. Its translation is CASSIGLAGRPGELFF.

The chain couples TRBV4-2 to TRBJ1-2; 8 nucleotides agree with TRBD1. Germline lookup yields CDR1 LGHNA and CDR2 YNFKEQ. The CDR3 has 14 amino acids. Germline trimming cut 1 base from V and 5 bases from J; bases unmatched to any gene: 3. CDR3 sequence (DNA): TGTGCCAGCAGCCAAGCAGGGGGCGGGTATGGCTACACCTTC. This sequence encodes CASSQAGGGYGYTF.

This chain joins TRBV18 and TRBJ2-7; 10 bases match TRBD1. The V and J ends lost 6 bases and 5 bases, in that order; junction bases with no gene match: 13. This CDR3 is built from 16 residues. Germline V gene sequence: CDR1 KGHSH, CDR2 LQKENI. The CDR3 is CASSLQQQGQGHEQYF. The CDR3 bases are TGTGCCAGCTCTTTGCAACAACAGGGACAGGGGCACGAGCAGTACTTC. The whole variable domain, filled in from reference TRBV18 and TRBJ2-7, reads NAGVMQNPRHLVRRRGQEARLRCSPMKGHSHVYWYRQLPEEGLKFMVYLQKENIIDESGMPKERFSAEFPKEGPSILRIQQVVRGDSAAYFCASSLQQQGQGHEQYFGPGTRLTVT.

CDR3 DNA sequence: TGCAGCGTTGACTCGGGACTGGATTCGACCTATGGCTACACCTTC. Translation: CSVDSGLDSTYGYTF. This rearrangement joins TRBV29-1 to TRBJ1-2; TRBD1 might be the D (5 bases). Germline assignment: CDR1 SQVTM and CDR2 ANQGSEA. V was shortened by 3 bases and J by 4 bases, with 18 bases between the two germline ends. The CDR3 runs to 15 residues.

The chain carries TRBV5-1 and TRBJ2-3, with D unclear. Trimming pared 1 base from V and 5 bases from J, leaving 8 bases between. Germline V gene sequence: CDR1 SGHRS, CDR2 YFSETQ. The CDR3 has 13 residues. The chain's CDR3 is CASSLKPGDTQYF. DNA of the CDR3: TGCGCCAGCAGCTTGAAACCCGGAGATACGCAGTATTTT.

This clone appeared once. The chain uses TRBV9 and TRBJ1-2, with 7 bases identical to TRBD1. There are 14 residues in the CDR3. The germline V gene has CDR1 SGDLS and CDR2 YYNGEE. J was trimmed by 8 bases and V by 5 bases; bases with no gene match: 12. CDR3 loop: CASRPGGNPSGYTF. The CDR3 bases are TGTGCCAGCAGACCAGGGGGGAACCCGTCAGGCTACACCTTC.

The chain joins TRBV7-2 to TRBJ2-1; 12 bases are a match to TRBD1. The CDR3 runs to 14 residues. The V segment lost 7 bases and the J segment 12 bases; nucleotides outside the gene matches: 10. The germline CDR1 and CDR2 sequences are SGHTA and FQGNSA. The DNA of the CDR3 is TGTGCCAGCAAACGGGACAGGGGGCTTGGGGTGCAGTTCTTC. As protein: CASKRDRGLGVQFF.

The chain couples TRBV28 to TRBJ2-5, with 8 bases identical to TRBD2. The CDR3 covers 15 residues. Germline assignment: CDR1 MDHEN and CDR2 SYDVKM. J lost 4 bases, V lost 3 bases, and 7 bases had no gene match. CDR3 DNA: TGTGCCAGCAGTTTGATCGGGGGGGCCGGAGAGACCCAGTACTTC. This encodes CASSLIGGAGETQYF.

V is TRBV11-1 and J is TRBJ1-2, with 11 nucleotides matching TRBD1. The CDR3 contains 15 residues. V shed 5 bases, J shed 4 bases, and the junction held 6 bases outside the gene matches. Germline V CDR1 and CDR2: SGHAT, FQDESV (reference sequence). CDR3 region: CASSGGTGGPYGYTF. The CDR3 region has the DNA TGTGCCAGCAGCGGAGGGACAGGGGGGCCCTATGGCTACACCTTC.

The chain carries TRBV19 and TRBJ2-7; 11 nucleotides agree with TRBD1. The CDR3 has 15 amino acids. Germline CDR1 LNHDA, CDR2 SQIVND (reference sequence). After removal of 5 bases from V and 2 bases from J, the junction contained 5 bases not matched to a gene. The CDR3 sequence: CASSAGQGVTYEQYF. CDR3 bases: TGTGCCAGTAGTGCGGGACAGGGGGTTACCTACGAGCAGTACTTC.